Listed below are T cell receptor beta chains from one sample, sequenced in a study of cytomegalovirus exposure and HLA in healthy donors. The table came from immunoSEQ multiplex PCR; TCRdb's copy has only in-frame clones and leaves some out. The sample contains more than 100,000 clones, 60% to 80% of which appear only once. Sequencing input: PBMCs. The receptors originated from a male donor in good health and CMV-seronegative. Each CDR3 is given with its conserved first and last residue. D genes are given only for firm matches. Where a row states a size, it is once, few, many or the class of an expanded clone; other rows omit it.

clone_size j_call d_call v_call cdr3_aa cdr3_nt
once TRBJ1-6 . TRBV11-3 CASSPQSGANYNSPLHF TGTGCCAGCAGCCCCCAATCAGGGGCCAACTATAATTCACCCCTCCACTTT
. TRBJ1-2 . TRBV2 CASRSLGYTF TGTGCCTCCCGGTCCCTTGGCTACACCTTC
few TRBJ1-5 TRBD1 TRBV30 CAWSVQGQSAPAF TGTGCCTGGAGTGTACAGGGGCAATCAGCCCCAGCATTT
once TRBJ2-7 . TRBV7-2 CASSLVNGYEQYF TGTGCCAGCAGCTTAGTAAACGGGTACGAGCAGTACTTC
. TRBJ2-5 TRBD1 TRBV5-1 CASSPGTGGETQYF TGCGCCAGCAGCCCAGGGACAGGGGGCGAGACCCAGTACTTC
. TRBJ2-7 TRBD1 TRBV12-5 CASGSGQGAGEQYF TGTGCTAGTGGCTCGGGACAGGGGGCAGGCGAGCAGTACTTC
. TRBJ2-4 . TRBV15 CATSGTVAKNIQYF TGTGCCACCAGCGGAACAGTAGCCAAAAACATTCAGTACTTC
. TRBJ2-7 TRBD1 TRBV5-1 CASSSGQGYEQYF TGCGCCAGCAGCTCAGGACAGGGGTACGAGCAGTACTTC
. TRBJ1-5 . TRBV7-9 CASSLGGQGQPQHF TGTGCCAGCAGCTTAGGGGGGCAAGGGCAGCCCCAGCATTTT
. TRBJ1-1 TRBD1 TRBV2 CASSRTGQNTEAFF TGTGCCAGCAGTCGGACAGGCCAGAACACTGAAGCTTTCTTT
. TRBJ1-4 TRBD1 TRBV4-3 CASSKGDSGEKLFF TGCGCCAGTTCGAAAGGGGACAGCGGTGAAAAACTGTTTTTT
. TRBJ1-5 TRBD1 TRBV7-8 CASSSTLPDRGSNQPQHF TGTGCCAGCAGCTCTACGCTACCGGACAGGGGTAGCAATCAGCCCCAGCATTTT
. TRBJ2-7 TRBD2 TRBV6-1 CASSVSGGVYEQYF TGTGCCAGCAGTGTTAGCGGGGGGGTATACGAGCAGTACTTC
. TRBJ1-2 . TRBV7-6 CASSLQQGPYGYTF TGTGCCAGCAGCTTACAACAGGGACCCTATGGCTACACCTTC
. TRBJ1-2 . TRBV10-1 CASSATRAAEGYTF TGCGCCAGCAGTGCCACGAGGGCAGCGGAAGGCTACACCTTC
. TRBJ2-7 TRBD1 TRBV5-6 CASSFRPGQGYEQYF TGTGCCAGCAGCTTCCGTCCAGGACAGGGCTACGAGCAGTACTTC
. TRBJ2-2 . TRBV7-9 CSSRPTEGELFF TGTTCCAGCAGACCGACTGAGGGGGAGCTGTTTTTT
. TRBJ2-1 . TRBV2 CASSDTTGGSYNEQFF TGTGCCAGCAGTGATACAACAGGCGGCTCCTACAATGAGCAGTTCTTC
. TRBJ1-2 . TRBV19 CASSRSRGFTNYGYTF TGTGCCAGTAGTAGGAGCAGGGGATTCACTAACTATGGCTACACCTTC
. TRBJ2-7 TRBD1 TRBV5-1 CASSHRDRGSYEQYF TGCGCCAGCAGCCACCGGGACAGGGGTTCCTACGAGCAGTACTTC
few TRBJ1-2 . TRBV30 CAWSGGRTGYGYTF TGTGCCTGGAGTGGAGGACGGACTGGCTATGGCTACACCTTC
. TRBJ2-1 TRBD2 TRBV7-7 CASSPGTSGGEQFF TGTGCTAGCAGCCCGGGGACTAGCGGGGGTGAGCAGTTCTTC
. TRBJ2-7 . TRBV7-9 CASSWGTRGSYEQYF TGTGCCAGCAGCTGGGGGACTCGTGGGTCCTACGAGCAGTACTTC
. TRBJ1-5 TRBD1 TRBV6-6 CASSAGTGLVGQPQHF TGTGCCAGCAGTGCCGGGACAGGGCTTGTGGGTCAGCCCCAGCATTTT
. TRBJ1-1 . TRBV7-6 CASSLDRTEAFF TGTGCCAGCAGCTTAGACAGGACTGAAGCTTTCTTT
. TRBJ2-3 TRBD2 TRBV5-4 CASSFVGGGPTDTQYF TGTGCCAGCAGCTTTGTCGGCGGGGGGCCCACAGATACGCAGTATTTT
. TRBJ2-2 . TRBV9 CASSVVSGGELFF TGTGCCAGCAGCGTAGTCTCGGGCGGGGAGCTGTTTTTT
. TRBJ2-3 TRBD2 TRBV5-1 CASSLVPSGGTDTQYF TGCGCCAGCAGCTTGGTACCTAGCGGGGGTACAGATACGCAGTATTTT
. TRBJ1-1 . TRBV11-3 CASSLDNRPESEAFF TGTGCCAGCAGCTTAGATAATCGCCCGGAGAGCGAAGCTTTCTTT
few TRBJ2-7 . TRBV27 CASSPQGFHEQYF TGTGCCAGCAGTCCTCAGGGTTTTCACGAGCAGTACTTC
. TRBJ2-5 TRBD2 TRBV5-1 CASNSGSQETQYF TGCGCCAGCAACAGCGGGAGCCAAGAGACCCAGTACTTC
. TRBJ1-1 TRBD1 TRBV28 CASSMRQGKVIYPEAFF TGTGCCAGCAGTATGCGACAGGGGAAGGTGATTTATCCTGAAGCTTTCTTT
. TRBJ2-1 TRBD2 TRBV5-1 CASSSSGGPHNEQFF TGCGCCAGCAGCTCCTCGGGGGGGCCCCACAATGAGCAGTTCTTC
. TRBJ1-2 . TRBV9 CASSVPSYGYTF TGTGCCAGCAGCGTACCTAGCTATGGCTACACCTTC
. TRBJ2-3 TRBD2 TRBV2 CASSRGVGTDTQYF TGTGCCAGCAGCCGGGGGGTTGGCACAGATACGCAGTATTTT
. TRBJ2-3 TRBD2 TRBV30 CAWDPLAGGDTQYF TGTGCCTGGGATCCGCTAGCGGGGGGAGATACGCAGTATTTT
. TRBJ1-3 TRBD1 TRBV30 CAWSAPGTGGHF TGTGCCTGGAGCGCCCCTGGGACAGGGGGGCATTTT
. TRBJ2-1 TRBD2 TRBV5-4 CASSPGRGRSSYNEQFF TGTGCCAGCAGCCCCGGGAGGGGTCGAAGCTCCTACAATGAGCAGTTCTTC
few TRBJ2-7 TRBD2 TRBV4-3 CASSQGLAGGAHSSAYEQYF TGCGCCAGCAGCCAAGGGCTAGCGGGGGGTGCCCACTCCTCCGCCTACGAGCAGTACTTC
. TRBJ1-6 . TRBV23-1 CASSQQGFGPLHF TGCGCCAGCAGTCAACAGGGATTTGGACCCCTCCACTTT
. TRBJ2-7 TRBD2 TRBV7-2 CASSFSGTSGASFSYEQYF TGTGCCAGCAGCTTTTCAGGGACTAGCGGGGCCTCCTTCTCCTACGAGCAGTACTTC
. TRBJ1-5 . TRBV18 CASSPDRAGAYSNQPQHF TGTGCCAGCTCACCGGATCGGGCAGGGGCGTATAGCAATCAGCCCCAGCATTTT
once TRBJ1-6 TRBD1 TRBV7-8 CASSFIQGDNSPLHF TGTGCCAGCAGCTTTATACAGGGGGATAATTCACCCCTCCACTTT
. TRBJ1-2 TRBD1 TRBV7-9 CASSLAGQDNYGYTF TGTGCCAGCAGCTTAGCAGGACAGGATAACTATGGCTACACCTTC
. TRBJ2-5 TRBD2 TRBV5-6 CASSLYLAGQYF TGTGCCAGCAGCCTTTATTTAGCGGGGCAGTACTTC
. TRBJ1-4 . TRBV14 CASSQDPDPRGEKLFF TGTGCCAGCAGCCAAGATCCGGACCCCCGGGGTGAAAAACTGTTTTTT
few TRBJ1-4 . TRBV7-8 CASSLGGEKLFF TGTGCCAGCAGCTTAGGCGGCGAAAAACTGTTTTTT
once TRBJ1-2 TRBD1 TRBV30 CALTGNSYGYTF TGTGCCCTGACAGGGAATTCCTATGGCTACACCTTC
. TRBJ2-5 TRBD1 TRBV7-8 CASSLRSDRQETQYF TGTGCCAGCAGCTTACGATCGGACAGGCAAGAGACCCAGTACTTC
. TRBJ2-5 . TRBV5-6 CASSDIVDGETQYF TGTGCCAGCAGCGACATAGTCGACGGAGAGACCCAGTACTTC
. TRBJ1-4 TRBD1 TRBV19 CASRLTGWGKLFF TGTGCCAGTAGGTTGACAGGGTGGGGAAAACTGTTTTTT
. TRBJ1-1 . TRBV5-1 CASSLENRPAEAFF TGCGCCAGCAGCCTGGAGAACCGTCCTGCGGAAGCTTTCTTT